The T cell receptor beta chain described here comes from a study of metastatic and nonmetastatic thyroid tumors. Broader study findings: The reported finding was significantly higher TCR beta diversity in malignant thyroid tumors relative to benign nodules, in blood and tumor.

In the case of this clone: Its specificity is unknown.

No patient had received any treatment before thyroid surgery. With V trimmed by 1 base and J by 5 bases, 5 bases remained unmatched. The CDR3 is 14 amino acids. The germline V gene has CDR1 GTSNPN and CDR2 SVGIG (reference sequence). TCRdb re-called the PCR reads via MiXCR. This sample has several thousand clones, with roughly a third found just once. V gene TRBV30 combines with J gene TRBJ2-3, with TRBD1 matching 8 bases. This clonotype originated in a female donor with papillary thyroid cancer or a benign thyroid nodule (not recorded which). Some clones in this sample may be carry-over from other donors' samples. Sequencing was performed on adjacent normal tissue. CDR3 loop: CAWSAGGGEDTQYF. The DNA of the CDR3 is TGTGCCTGGAGTGCAGGGGGCGGCGAAGATACGCAGTATTTT. The variable domain in full, with the rest retrieved from reference TRBV30 and TRBJ2-3, is SQTIHQWPATLVQPVGSPLSLECTVEGTSNPNLYWYRQAAGRGLQLLFYSVGIGQISSEVPQNLSASRPQDRQFILSSKKLLLSDSGFYLCAWSAGGGEDTQYFGPGTRLTVL.